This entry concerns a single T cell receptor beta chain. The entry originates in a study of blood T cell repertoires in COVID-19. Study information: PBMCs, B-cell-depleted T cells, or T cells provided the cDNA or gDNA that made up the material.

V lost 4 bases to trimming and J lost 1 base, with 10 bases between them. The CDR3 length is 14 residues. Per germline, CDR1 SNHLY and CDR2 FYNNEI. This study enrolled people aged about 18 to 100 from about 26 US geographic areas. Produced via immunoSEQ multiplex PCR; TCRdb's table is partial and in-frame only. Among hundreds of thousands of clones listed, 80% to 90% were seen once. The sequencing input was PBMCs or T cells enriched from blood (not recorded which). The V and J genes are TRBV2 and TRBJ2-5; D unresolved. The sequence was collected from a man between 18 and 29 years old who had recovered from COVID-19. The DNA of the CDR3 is TGTGCCAGCAGTGGTAACGGAGCCCAAGAGACCCAGTACTTC. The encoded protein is CASSGNGAQETQYF.